This T cell receptor (beta chain) was sequenced during a study of Ad26.COV2.S vaccination and SARS-CoV-2 variants. Clones were read by immunoSEQ multiplex PCR, and TCRdb kept only the in-frame ones, dropping some. This table has roughly 100,000 clones, 80% appearing once. J was trimmed by 4 bases and V by 6 bases; bases with no gene match: 6. This CDR3 is 13 amino acids long. Germline V gene sequence: CDR1 GTSNPN, CDR2 SVGIG (reference sequence). The V call is TRBV30, the J call TRBJ2-5; TRBD1 matches at 9 bases. This sequence originates from a human donor who had recovered from COVID-19. This sample comprised peripheral blood, obtained after recovery from COVID-19. The CDR3 coding sequence is TGTGCCTGCCAAACAGGGGGCCGAGAGACCCAGTACTTC. Encoded protein: CACQTGGRETQYF.